This T cell receptor (beta chain) was recorded in a study of CD8 T cells in ankylosing spondylitis. This clonotype has a handful of counts. Its cognate antigen is unknown. TCRdb re-called the 5' RACE reads through MiXCR, storing one row per CDR3 protein. The table has a few hundred thousand distinct CDR3 sequences, about 10% seen once. Study observations and caveats: Enrichment of disease-linked clones was reportedly significant in matched ankylosing spondylitis synovial fluid. Past studies reported some motif variants in reactive arthritis synovial fluid and blood.

Input material: blood, either unsorted or a sorted T cell fraction (not recorded which). The origin of this receptor is a male donor with ankylosing spondylitis or in good health (not recorded which).

As DNA, the CDR3 is TGTGCCAGCAGCCCCTACTATTACGAGCAGTACTTC. It encodes CASSPYYYEQYF. The chain couples TRBV28 to TRBJ2-7; no definite D call. V was pared by 6 bases and J by 4 bases, with 10 bases between. CDR3 length equals 12 residues. The germline gives CDR1 MDHEN, CDR2 SYDVKM.